This T cell receptor beta chain stems from a study of T cell repertoires in cytomegalovirus infection (dated by TCRdb to the late 2010s). About the study as a whole: Because public TCR beta signatures pointed to carriage of CMV infection together with the matching HLA type, the HLA type of each donor mattered for the analysis. General conclusions and limits of the study: The ex vivo response was dominated by HLA-C-restricted CMV-specific TCR beta clonotypes, which also provided the single most frequent clonotype in two of eight donors. In both this cohort and an independent roughly 350-donor cohort, the cumulative frequency of public TCR beta family members distinguished carriers of CMV infection plus the relevant HLA type.

Concerning this clonotype itself: What antigen it recognizes has not been identified. Base qualities are missing; no much larger clone stands one base away.

Sequencing took place on an Illumina HiSeq 1500. TCRdb passed the public sequencing reads through fastp at Q25 and MiXCR, retaining productive beta sequences. All rows with the same CDR3 protein become a single entry with the most common DNA and genes. The sample contains roughly 630,000 distinct CDR3 sequences, about 24% of them found a single time. Roughly 8% of the sample rests with the top ten. Counted from cysteine to phenylalanine, this CDR3 has 15 amino acids. The retained sequence is limited to the CDR3, 45 bases, with the frame set at the first base. From the germline V gene, CDR1 is SGHDT and CDR2 is YYEEEE. V has 3 bases trimmed and J has 8 bases trimmed; junction bases matching no gene number 11.

The receptor comes from a human donor in good health (CMV status not recorded). Some clones in this sample may be carry-over from other donors' samples. Sequences were obtained from CD8+ T cells from PBMCs. The rearranged chain carries TRBV5-6 and TRBJ1-2, and 9 junctional nucleotides match TRBD1. The DNA is TGTGCCAGCAGCTACGGTACAGGGGGCACGGCCGGCTACACCTTC. It specifies CASSYGTGGTAGYTF.